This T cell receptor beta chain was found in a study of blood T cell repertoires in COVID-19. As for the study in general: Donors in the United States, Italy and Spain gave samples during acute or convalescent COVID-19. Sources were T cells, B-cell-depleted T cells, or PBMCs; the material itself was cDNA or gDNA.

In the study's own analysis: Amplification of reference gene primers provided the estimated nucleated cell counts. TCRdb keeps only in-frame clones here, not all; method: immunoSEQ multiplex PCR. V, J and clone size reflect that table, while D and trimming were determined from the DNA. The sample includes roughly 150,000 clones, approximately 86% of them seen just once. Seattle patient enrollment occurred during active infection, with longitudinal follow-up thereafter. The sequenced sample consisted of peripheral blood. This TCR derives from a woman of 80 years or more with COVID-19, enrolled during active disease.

CDR3 coding DNA: TGTGCCAGCAGCCACAATTTAGGGGAGCTGTTTTTT. This sequence encodes CASSHNLGELFF. The chain links TRBV6-5 to TRBJ2-2; D is unresolved. V was shortened by 6 bases and J by 8 bases, with 10 bases between the two germline ends. This CDR3 is built from 12 residues. CDR1 is MNHEY and CDR2 is SVGAGI in the germline V gene.